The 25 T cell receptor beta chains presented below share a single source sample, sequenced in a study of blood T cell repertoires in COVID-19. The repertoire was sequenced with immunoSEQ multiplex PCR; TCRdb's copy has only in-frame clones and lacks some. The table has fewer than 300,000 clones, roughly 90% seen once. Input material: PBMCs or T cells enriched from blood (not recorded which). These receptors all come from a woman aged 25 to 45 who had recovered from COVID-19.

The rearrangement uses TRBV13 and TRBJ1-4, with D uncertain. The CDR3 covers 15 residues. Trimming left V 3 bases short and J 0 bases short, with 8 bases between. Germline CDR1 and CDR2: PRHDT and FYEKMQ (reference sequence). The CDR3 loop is CASSLGRATNEKLFF. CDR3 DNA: TGTGCCAGCAGCTTGGGGAGGGCAACTAATGAAAAACTGTTTTTT.

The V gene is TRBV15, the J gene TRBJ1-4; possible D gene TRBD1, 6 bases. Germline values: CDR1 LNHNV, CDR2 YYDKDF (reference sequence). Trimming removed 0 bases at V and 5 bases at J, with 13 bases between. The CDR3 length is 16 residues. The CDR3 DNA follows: TGTGCCACCAGCAGAGAACAGGGCGCTGGGAATGAAAAACTGTTTTTT. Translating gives CATSREQGAGNEKLFF. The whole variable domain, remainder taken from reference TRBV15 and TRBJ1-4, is DAMVIQNPRYQVTQFGKPVTLSCSQTLNHNVMYWYQQKSSQAPKLLFHYYDKDFNNEADTPDNFQSRRPNTSFCFLDIRSPGLGDTAMYLCATSREQGAGNEKLFFGSGTQLSVL.

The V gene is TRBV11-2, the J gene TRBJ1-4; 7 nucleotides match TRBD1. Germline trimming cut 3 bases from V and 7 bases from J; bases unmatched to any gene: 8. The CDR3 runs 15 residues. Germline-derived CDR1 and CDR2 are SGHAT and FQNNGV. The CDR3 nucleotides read TGTGCCAGCAGCTTGACAGGGAGATTTGGTGAAAAACTGTTTTTT. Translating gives CASSLTGRFGEKLFF.

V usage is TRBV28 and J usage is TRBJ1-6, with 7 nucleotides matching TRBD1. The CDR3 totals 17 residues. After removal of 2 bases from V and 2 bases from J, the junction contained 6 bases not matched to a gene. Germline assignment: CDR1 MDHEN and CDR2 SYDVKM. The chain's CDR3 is CASSLGQAWPYNSPLHF. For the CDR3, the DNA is TGTGCCAGCAGTTTAGGACAGGCTTGGCCCTATAATTCACCCCTCCACTTT. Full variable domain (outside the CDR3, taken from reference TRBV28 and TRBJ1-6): DVKVTQSSRYLVKRTGEKVFLECVQDMDHENMFWYRQDPGLGLRLIYFSYDVKMKEKGDIPEGYSVSREKKERFSLILESASTNQTSMYLCASSLGQAWPYNSPLHFGNGTRLTVT.

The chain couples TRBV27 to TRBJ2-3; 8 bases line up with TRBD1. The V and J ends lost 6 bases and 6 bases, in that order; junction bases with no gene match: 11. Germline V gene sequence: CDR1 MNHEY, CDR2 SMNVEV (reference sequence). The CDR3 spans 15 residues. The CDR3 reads CASSRRQGLRDTQYF. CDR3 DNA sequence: TGTGCCAGCAGCAGAAGACAGGGGCTTCGGGATACGCAGTATTTT.

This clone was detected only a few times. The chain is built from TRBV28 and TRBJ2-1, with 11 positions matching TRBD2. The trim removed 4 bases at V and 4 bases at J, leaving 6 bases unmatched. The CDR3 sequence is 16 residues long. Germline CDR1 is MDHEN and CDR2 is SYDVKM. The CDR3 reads CASSYPLAGVYNEQFF. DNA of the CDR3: TGTGCCAGCAGTTACCCACTAGCGGGAGTTTACAATGAGCAGTTCTTC.

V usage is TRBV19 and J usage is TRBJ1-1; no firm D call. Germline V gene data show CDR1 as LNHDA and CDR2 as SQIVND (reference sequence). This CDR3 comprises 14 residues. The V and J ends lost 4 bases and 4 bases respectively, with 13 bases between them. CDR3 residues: CASSRSREFTEAFF. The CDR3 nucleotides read TGTGCCAGTAGTAGGTCCCGGGAGTTCACTGAAGCTTTCTTT.

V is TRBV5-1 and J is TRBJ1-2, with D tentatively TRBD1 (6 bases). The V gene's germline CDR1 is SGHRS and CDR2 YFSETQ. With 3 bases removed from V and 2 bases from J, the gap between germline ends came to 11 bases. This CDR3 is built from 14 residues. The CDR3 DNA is TGCGCCAGCAGCTCACCTGGACAGAACTATGGCTACACCTTC. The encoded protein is CASSSPGQNYGYTF.

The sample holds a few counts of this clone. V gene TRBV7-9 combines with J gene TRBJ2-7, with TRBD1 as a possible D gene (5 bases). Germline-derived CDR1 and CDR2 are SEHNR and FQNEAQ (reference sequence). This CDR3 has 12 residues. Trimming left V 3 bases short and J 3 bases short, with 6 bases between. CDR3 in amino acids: CASSFQGYEQYF. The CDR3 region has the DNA TGTGCCAGCAGCTTTCAGGGCTACGAGCAGTACTTC. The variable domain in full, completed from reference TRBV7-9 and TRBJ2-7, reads DTGVSQNPRHKITKRGQNVTFRCDPISEHNRLYWYRQTLGQGPEFLTYFQNEAQLEKSRLLSDRFSAERPKGSFSTLEIQRTEQGDSAMYLCASSFQGYEQYFGPGTRLTVT.

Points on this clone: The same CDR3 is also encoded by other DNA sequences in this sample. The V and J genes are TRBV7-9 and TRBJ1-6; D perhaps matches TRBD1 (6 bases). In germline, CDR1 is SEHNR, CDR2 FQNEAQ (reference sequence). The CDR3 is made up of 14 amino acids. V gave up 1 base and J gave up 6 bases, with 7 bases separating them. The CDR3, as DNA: TGTGCCAGCAGCTTAGACAGGGTTAATTCACCCCTCCACTTT. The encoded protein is CASSLDRVNSPLHF. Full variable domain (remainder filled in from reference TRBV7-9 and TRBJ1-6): DTGVSQNPRHKITKRGQNVTFRCDPISEHNRLYWYRQTLGQGPEFLTYFQNEAQLEKSRLLSDRFSAERPKGSFSTLEIQRTEQGDSAMYLCASSLDRVNSPLHFGNGTRLTVT.

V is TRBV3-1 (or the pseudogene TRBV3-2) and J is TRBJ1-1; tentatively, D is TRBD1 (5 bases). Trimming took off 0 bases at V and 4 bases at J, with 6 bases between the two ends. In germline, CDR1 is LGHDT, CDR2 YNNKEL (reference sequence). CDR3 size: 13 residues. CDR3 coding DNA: TGTGCCAGCAGCCAAGACAGGGCCACTGAAGCTTTCTTT. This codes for CASSQDRATEAFF.

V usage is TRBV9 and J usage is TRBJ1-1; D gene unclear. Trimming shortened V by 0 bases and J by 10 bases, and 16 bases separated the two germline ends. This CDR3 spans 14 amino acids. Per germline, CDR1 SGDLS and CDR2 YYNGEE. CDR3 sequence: CASSVEAERYGAFF. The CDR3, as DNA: TGTGCCAGCAGCGTAGAGGCAGAGCGTTACGGAGCTTTCTTT.

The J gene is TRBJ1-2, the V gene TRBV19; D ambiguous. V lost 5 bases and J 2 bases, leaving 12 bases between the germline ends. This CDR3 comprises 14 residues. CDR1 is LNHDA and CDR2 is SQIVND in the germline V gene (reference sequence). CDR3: CASSPPGANYGYTF. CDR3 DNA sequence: TGTGCCAGTAGTCCCCCGGGAGCGAACTATGGCTACACCTTC. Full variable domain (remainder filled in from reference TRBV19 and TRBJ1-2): DGGITQSPKYLFRKEGQNVTLSCEQNLNHDAMYWYRQDPGQGLRLIYYSQIVNDFQKGDIAEGYSVSREKKESFPLTVTSAQKNPTAFYLCASSPPGANYGYTFGSGTRLTVV.

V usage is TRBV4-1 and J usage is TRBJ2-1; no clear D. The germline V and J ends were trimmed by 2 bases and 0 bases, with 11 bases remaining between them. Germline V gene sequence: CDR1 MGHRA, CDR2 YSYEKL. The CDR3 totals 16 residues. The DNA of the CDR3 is TGCGCCAGCAGCCAACCGAAACAGAGCTCCTACAATGAGCAGTTCTTC. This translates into CASSQPKQSSYNEQFF.

The CDR3 bases are TGTGCCAGCAGCCAAGTGTCGCAGGGGGGCGGTGAAAAACTGTTTTTT. Encoded protein: CASSQVSQGGGEKLFF. The chain combines TRBV3-1 (or the pseudogene TRBV3-2) with TRBJ1-4; 7 nucleotides agree with TRBD1. With 1 base clipped from V and 7 bases from J, the junction kept 9 bases outside the gene matches. CDR3 length equals 16 residues. CDR1 LGHDT and CDR2 YNNKEL come from the germline V gene (reference sequence).

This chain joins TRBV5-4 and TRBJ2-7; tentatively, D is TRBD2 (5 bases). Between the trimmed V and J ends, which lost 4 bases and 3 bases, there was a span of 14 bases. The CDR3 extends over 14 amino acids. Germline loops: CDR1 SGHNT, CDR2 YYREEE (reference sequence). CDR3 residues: CASSPRGRFYEQYF. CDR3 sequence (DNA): TGTGCCAGCAGCCCTCGAGGGCGGTTCTACGAGCAGTACTTC.

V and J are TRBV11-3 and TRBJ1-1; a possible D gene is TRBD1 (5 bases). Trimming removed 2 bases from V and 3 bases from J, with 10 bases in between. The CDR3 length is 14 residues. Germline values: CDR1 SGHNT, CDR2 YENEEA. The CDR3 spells CASSLTGGDTEAFF. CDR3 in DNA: TGTGCCAGCAGCTTAACCGGGGGGGACACTGAAGCTTTCTTT.

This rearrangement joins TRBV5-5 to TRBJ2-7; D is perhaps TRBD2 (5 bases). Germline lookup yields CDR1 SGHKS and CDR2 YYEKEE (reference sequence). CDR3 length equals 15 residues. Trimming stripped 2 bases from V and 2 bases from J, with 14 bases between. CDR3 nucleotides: TGTGCCAGCAGCTTTGAAGAGGGTAGAGCCTACGAGCAGTACTTC. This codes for CASSFEEGRAYEQYF.

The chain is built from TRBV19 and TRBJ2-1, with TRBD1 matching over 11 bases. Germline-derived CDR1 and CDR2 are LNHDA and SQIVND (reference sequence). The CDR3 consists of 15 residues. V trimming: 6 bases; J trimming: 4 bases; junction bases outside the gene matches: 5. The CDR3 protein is CASRAGDRGYNEQFF. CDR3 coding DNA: TGTGCCAGTAGAGCAGGGGACAGGGGGTACAATGAGCAGTTCTTC.

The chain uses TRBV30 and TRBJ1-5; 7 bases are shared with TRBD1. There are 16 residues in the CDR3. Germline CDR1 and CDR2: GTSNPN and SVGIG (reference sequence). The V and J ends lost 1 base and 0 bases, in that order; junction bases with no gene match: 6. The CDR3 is CAWSGDRDFSNQPQHF. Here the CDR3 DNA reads TGTGCCTGGAGTGGGGACAGAGATTTTAGCAATCAGCCCCAGCATTTT.

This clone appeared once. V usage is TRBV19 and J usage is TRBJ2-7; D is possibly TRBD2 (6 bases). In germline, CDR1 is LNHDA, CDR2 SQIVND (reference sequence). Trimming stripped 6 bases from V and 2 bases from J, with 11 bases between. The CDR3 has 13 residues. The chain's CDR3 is CASRRGAPYEQYF. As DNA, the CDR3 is TGTGCCAGTAGACGCGGGGCCCCCTACGAGCAGTACTTC.

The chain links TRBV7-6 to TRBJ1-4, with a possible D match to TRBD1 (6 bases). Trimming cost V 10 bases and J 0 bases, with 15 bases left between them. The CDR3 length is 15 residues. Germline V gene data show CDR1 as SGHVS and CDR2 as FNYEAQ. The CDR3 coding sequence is TGTGCCACAACGAGGACAGAAGCAACTAATGAAAAACTGTTTTTT. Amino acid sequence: CATTRTEATNEKLFF.

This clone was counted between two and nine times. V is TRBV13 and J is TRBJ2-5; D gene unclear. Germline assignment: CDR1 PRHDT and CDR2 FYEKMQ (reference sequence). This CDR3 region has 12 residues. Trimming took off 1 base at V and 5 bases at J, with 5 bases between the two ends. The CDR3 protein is CASSLAGETQYF. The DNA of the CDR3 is TGTGCCAGCAGCTTAGCCGGGGAGACCCAGTACTTC.

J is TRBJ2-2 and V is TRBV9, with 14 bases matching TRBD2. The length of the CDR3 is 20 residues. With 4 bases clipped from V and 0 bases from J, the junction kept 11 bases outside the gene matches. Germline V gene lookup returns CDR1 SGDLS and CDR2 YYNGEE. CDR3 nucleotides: TGTGCCAGCAGCAACCCACCTATGGGACTAGCGGGAGCGAACACCGGGGAGCTGTTTTTT. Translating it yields CASSNPPMGLAGANTGELFF.

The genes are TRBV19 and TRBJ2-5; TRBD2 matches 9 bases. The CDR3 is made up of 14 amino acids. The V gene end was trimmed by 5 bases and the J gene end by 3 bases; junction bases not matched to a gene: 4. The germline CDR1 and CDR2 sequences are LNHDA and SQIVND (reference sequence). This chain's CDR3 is CASSPIAGEETQYF. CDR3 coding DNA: TGTGCCAGTAGTCCTATAGCGGGAGAAGAGACCCAGTACTTC.